Sequencing of this T cell receptor beta chain was carried out in a study of post-analysis software for immune sequencing data. Study in general: Relapsing-remitting, secondary progressive and progressive-relapsing multiple sclerosis were all included among the disease courses. The study's findings and limits: Clustering by F measure revealed strong co-clustering among samples prepared together in one batch. When patients were compared with controls, roughly five TRBV segments were more frequent, TRBV5-6, TRBV5-1 and TRBV20-1 among them.

The V gene end was trimmed by 5 bases and the J gene end by 3 bases; junction bases not matched to a gene: 4. The CDR3 totals 16 residues. Germline loops: CDR1 MNHEY, CDR2 SMNVEV (reference sequence). The sample holds a few counts of this clonotype. The antigen remains unidentified. Presence of unique molecular identifiers characterized the TCR beta cDNA libraries. In TCRdb, the PCR reads were re-called with MiXCR into one record per CDR3 protein. The sample lists about 770,000 distinct CDR3 sequences, roughly 46% seen once, with just under 5% in the top ten. Sequencing was carried out using blood. The TCR comes from a girl aged 10-17 years with multiple sclerosis. The chain couples TRBV27 to TRBJ2-1, with TRBD2 matching 13 bases. CDR3: CASSQTSGRVYNEQFF. The CDR3 nucleotides read TGTGCCAGCAGTCAAACTAGCGGGAGGGTCTACAATGAGCAGTTCTTC.